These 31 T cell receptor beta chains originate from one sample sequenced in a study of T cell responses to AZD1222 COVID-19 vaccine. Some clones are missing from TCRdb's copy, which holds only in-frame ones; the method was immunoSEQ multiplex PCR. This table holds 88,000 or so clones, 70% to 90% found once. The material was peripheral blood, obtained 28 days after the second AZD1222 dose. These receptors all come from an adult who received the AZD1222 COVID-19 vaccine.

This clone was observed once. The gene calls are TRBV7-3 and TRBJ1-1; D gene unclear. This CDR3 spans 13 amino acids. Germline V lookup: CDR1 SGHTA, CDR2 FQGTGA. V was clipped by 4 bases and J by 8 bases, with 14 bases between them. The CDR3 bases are TGTGCCAGCAGCTCCATCCCGGGGAGCGAAGCTTTCTTT. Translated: CASSSIPGSEAFF.

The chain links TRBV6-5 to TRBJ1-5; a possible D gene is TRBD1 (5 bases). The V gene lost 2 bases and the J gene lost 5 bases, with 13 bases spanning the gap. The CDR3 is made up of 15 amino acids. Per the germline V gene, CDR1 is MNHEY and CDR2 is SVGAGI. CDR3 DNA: TGTGCCAGCAGTTACACGTCCGGGGGAGATCAGCCCCAGCATTTT. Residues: CASSYTSGGDQPQHF.

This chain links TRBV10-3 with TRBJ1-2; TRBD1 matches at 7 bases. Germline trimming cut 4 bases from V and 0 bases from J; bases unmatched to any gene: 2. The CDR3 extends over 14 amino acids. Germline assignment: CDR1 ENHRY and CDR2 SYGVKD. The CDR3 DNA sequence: TGTGCCATCAGTGGGACAGGACCTAACTATGGCTACACCTTC. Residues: CAISGTGPNYGYTF.

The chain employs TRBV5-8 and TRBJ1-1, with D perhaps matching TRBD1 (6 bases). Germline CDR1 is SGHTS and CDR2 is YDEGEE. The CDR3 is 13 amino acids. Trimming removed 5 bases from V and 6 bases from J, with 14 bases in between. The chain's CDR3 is CASRKPGASEAFF. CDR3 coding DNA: TGTGCCAGCAGGAAACCGGGGGCTTCTGAAGCTTTCTTT.

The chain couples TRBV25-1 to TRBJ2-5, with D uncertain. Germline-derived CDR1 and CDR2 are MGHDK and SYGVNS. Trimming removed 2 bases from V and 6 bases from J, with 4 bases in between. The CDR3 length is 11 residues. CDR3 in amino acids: CASSEMKTQYF. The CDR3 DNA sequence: TGTGCCAGCAGTGAAATGAAGACCCAGTACTTC.

The CDR3 DNA follows: TGTGCCAGCAGCCGTTTGACAGGGACGAACACCATATATTTT. Its translation is CASSRLTGTNTIYF. The chain carries TRBV7-8 and TRBJ1-3; 7 nucleotides agree with TRBD1. V gave up 5 bases and J gave up 7 bases; unmatched junction bases: 8. Germline loops: CDR1 SGHVS, CDR2 FQNEAQ. The CDR3 contains 14 residues.

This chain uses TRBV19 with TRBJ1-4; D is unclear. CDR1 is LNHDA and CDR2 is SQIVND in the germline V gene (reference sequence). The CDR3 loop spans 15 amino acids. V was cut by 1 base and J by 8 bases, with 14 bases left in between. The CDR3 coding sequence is TGTGCCAGTAGTATAGGGGGAGGGTTTCAGGAAAAACTGTTTTTT. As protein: CASSIGGGFQEKLFF.

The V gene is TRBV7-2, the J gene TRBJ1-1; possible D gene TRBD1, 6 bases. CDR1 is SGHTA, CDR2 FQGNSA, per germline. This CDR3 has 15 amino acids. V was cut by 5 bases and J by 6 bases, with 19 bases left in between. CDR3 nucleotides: TGTGCCAGCAGCCGTAGCAGGGGCGCCGGGGCTGAAGCTTTCTTT. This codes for CASSRSRGAGAEAFF.

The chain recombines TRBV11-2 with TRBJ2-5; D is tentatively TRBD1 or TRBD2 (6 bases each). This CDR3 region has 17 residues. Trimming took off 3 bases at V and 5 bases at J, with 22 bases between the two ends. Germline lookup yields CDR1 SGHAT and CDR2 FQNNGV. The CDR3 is CASSFAFGGTGGETQYF. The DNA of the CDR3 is TGTGCCAGCAGCTTTGCCTTCGGGGGCACCGGTGGGGAGACCCAGTACTTC.

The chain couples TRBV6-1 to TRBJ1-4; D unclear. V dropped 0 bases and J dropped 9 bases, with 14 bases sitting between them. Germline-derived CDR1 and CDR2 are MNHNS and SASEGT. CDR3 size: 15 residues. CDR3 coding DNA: TGTGCCAGCAGTGAAGCGGGAGGGCGTAGGCAAAAACTGTTTTTT. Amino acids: CASSEAGGRRQKLFF.

The CDR3 coding sequence is TGTGCCAGCAGCTTAGGGGGGTGGGATCAGCCCCAGCATTTT. Translation: CASSLGGWDQPQHF. J is TRBJ1-5 and V is TRBV7-9; D is possibly TRBD1 (5 bases). V shed 1 base and J shed 5 bases, with 9 bases lying between them. Germline V gene lookup returns CDR1 SEHNR and CDR2 FQNEAQ (reference sequence). This CDR3 is 14 amino acids long.

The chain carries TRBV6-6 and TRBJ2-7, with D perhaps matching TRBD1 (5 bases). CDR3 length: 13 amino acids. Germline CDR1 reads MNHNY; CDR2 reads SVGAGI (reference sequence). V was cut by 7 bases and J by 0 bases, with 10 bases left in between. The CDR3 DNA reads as TGTGCCAGCAACAAGGACACCTCCTACGAGCAGTACTTC. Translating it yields CASNKDTSYEQYF.

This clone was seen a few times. CDR3 coding DNA: TGTGCCAGCAGTGAAACAGGGCGGGATTCACCCCTCCACTTT. It yields the protein CASSETGRDSPLHF. V and J are TRBV2 and TRBJ1-6, with a weak D call TRBD1 (6 bases). This CDR3 has 14 amino acids. Looked up from germline, CDR1 is SNHLY and CDR2 is FYNNEI. V gave up 2 bases and J gave up 8 bases, with 10 bases separating them.

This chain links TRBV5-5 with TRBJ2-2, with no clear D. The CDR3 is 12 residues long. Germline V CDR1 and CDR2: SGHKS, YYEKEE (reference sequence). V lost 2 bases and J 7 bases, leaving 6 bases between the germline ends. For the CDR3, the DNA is TGTGCCAGCAGCTTAGAAGTCGGGGAGCTGTTTTTT. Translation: CASSLEVGELFF.

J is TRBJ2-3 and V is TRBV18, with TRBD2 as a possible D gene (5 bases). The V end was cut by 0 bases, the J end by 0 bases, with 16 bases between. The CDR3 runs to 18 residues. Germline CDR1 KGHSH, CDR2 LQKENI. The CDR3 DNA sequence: TGTGCCAGCTCACCACCACTCCTATTGCGGACTAGCACAGATACGCAGTATTTT. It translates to CASSPPLLLRTSTDTQYF.

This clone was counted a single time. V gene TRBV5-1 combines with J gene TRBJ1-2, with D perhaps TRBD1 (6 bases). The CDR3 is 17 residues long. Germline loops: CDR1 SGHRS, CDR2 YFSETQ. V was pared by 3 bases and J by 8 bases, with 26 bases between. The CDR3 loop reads CASSSTPAPSGAGGYTF. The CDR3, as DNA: TGCGCCAGCAGCTCGACCCCCGCGCCGTCAGGGGCCGGGGGCTACACCTTC.

CDR3 sequence: CASSHGGHEQYF. Here the CDR3 DNA reads TGCGCCAGCAGCCACGGGGGCCACGAGCAGTACTTC. The genes are TRBV4-1 and TRBJ2-7, with D perhaps matching TRBD1 or TRBD2 (6 bases each). The V gene lost 3 bases and the J gene lost 5 bases, with 8 bases spanning the gap. The CDR3 consists of 12 residues. Germline loops: CDR1 MGHRA, CDR2 YSYEKL.

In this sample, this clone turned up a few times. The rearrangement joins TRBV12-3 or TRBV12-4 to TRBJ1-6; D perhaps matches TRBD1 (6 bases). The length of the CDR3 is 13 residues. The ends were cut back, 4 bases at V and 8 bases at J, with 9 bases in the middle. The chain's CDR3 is CASSSRTDSPLHF. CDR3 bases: TGTGCCAGCAGTTCGAGGACAGATTCACCCCTCCACTTT.

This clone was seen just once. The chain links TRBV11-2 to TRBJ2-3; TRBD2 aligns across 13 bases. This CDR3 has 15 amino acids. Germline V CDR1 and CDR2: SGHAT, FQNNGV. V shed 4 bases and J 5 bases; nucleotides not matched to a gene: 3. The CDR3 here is CASSWTSGGRDTQYF. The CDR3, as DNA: TGTGCCAGCAGCTGGACTAGCGGGGGCCGAGATACGCAGTATTTT.

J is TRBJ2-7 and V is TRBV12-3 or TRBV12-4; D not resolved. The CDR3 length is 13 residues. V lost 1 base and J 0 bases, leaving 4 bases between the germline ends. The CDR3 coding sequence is TGTGCCAGCAGTTTAGGGGACTCCTACGAGCAGTACTTC. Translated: CASSLGDSYEQYF.

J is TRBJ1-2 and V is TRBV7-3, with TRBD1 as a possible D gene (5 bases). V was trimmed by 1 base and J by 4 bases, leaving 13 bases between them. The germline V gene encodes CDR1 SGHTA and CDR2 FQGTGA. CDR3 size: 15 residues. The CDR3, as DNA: TGTGCCAGCAGCTTAAGCGGGGCGGAAACCTATGGCTACACCTTC. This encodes CASSLSGAETYGYTF. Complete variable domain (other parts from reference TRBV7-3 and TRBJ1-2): GAGVSQTPSNKVTEKGKYVELRCDPISGHTALYWYRQSLGQGPEFLIYFQGTGAADDSGLPNDRFFAVRPEGSVSTLKIQRTERGDSAVYLCASSLSGAETYGYTFGSGTRLTVV.

CDR3 residues: CASSPDNNQPQHF. CDR3 coding DNA: TGTGCCAGCAGCCCTGACAACAATCAGCCCCAGCATTTT. The V gene is TRBV7-2, the J gene TRBJ1-5; D unresolved. The V end was cut by 5 bases, the J end by 3 bases, with 8 bases between. The CDR3 covers 13 residues. From germline, CDR1 is SGHTA and CDR2 FQGNSA.

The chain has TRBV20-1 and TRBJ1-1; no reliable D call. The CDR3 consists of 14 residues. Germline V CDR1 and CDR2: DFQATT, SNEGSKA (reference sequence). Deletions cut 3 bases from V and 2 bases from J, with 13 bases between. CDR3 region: CSASPFPVNTEAFF. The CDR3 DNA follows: TGCAGTGCTAGTCCTTTCCCGGTTAACACTGAAGCTTTCTTT.

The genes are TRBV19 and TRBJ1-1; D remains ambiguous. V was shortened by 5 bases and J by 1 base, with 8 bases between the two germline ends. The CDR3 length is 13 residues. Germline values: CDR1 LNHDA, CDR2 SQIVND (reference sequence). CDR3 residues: CASSERGNTEAFF. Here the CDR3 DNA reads TGTGCCAGTAGTGAACGGGGGAACACTGAAGCTTTCTTT.

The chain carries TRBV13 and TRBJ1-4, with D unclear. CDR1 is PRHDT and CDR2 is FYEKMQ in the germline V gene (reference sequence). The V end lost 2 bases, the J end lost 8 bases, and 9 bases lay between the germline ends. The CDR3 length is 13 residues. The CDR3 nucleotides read TGTGCCAGCAGCTTATTGGGGAGCGAAAAACTGTTTTTT. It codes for CASSLLGSEKLFF.

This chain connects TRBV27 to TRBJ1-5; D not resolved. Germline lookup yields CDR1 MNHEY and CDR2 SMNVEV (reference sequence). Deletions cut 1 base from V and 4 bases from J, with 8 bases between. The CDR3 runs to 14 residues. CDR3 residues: CASSLFPGNQPQHF. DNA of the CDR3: TGTGCCAGCAGTTTATTTCCCGGGAATCAGCCCCAGCATTTT.

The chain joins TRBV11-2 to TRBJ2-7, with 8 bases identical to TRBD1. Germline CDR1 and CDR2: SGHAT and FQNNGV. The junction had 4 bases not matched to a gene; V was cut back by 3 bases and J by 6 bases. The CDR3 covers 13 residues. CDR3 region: CASSFGQGGEQYF. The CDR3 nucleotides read TGTGCCAGCAGCTTCGGACAGGGAGGCGAGCAGTACTTC.

CDR3 bases: TGTGCCAGCAGCACACCGACAGGGCTTCTAGGGACCCAGTACTTC. It yields the protein CASSTPTGLLGTQYF. The chain has TRBV7-6 and TRBJ2-5; 7 positions match TRBD1. Looked up from germline, CDR1 is SGHVS and CDR2 is FNYEAQ. This CDR3 has 15 amino acids. V shed 5 bases and J 7 bases; nucleotides not matched to a gene: 13. Supplemented by reference TRBV7-6 and TRBJ2-5, the full variable domain reads GAGVSQSPRYKVTKRGQDVALRCDPISGHVSLYWYRQALGQGPEFLTYFNYEAQQDKSGLPNDRFSAERPEGSISTLTIQRTEQRDSAMYRCASSTPTGLLGTQYFGPGTRLLVL.

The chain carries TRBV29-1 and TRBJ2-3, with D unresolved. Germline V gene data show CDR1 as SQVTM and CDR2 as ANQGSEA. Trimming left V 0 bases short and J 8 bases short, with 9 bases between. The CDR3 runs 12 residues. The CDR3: CSVEEGLRTQYF. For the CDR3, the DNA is TGCAGCGTTGAAGAGGGGTTACGTACGCAGTATTTT.

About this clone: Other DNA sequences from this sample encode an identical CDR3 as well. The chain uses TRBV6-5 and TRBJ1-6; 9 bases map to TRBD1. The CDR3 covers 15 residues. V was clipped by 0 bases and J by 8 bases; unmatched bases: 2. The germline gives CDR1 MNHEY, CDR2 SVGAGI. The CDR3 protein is CASSYSRTGDSPLHF. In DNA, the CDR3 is TGTGCCAGCAGTTACTCGAGGACAGGGGATTCACCCCTCCACTTT.

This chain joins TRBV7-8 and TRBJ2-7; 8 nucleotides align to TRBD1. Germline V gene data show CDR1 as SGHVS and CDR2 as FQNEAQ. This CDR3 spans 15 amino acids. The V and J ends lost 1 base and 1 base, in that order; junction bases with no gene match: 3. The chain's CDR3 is CASSLETGGSYEQYF. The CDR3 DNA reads TGTGCCAGCAGCTTAGAAACAGGGGGGTCCTACGAGCAGTACTTC.